Listed here are 31 T cell receptor beta chains from one sample, sequenced in a study of blood T cell repertoires in COVID-19. Sequencing was performed with immunoSEQ multiplex PCR; in TCRdb, only in-frame clones are kept and a portion is missing. The sample has approximately 90,000 clones; roughly 85% are singletons. Sequencing used peripheral blood. The receptors stem from a man older than 75 with acute or convalescent COVID-19.

V usage is TRBV5-6 and J usage is TRBJ1-1; D perhaps matches TRBD1 (5 bases). Germline-derived CDR1 and CDR2 are SGHDT and YYEEEE. The CDR3 is 13 residues long. Trimming removed 2 bases at V and 1 base at J, with 6 bases between. In nucleotides, the CDR3 is TGTGCCAGCAGCTTAGACAGGAACACTGAAGCTTTCTTT. Its protein product is CASSLDRNTEAFF.

The chain links TRBV13 to TRBJ2-2, with 14 nucleotides matching TRBD2. The CDR3 sequence is 19 residues long. V lost 1 base to trimming and J lost 0 bases; unmatched junction nucleotides: 4. The germline V gene has CDR1 PRHDT and CDR2 FYEKMQ (reference sequence). The CDR3 region has the DNA TGTGCCAGCAGCTTAGTGGGACTAGCGGGAGTCCCGAACACCGGGGAGCTGTTTTTT. This gives the protein CASSLVGLAGVPNTGELFF.

The chain uses TRBV12-5 and TRBJ2-7; tentatively, D is TRBD2 (5 bases). Germline V lookup: CDR1 LGHNT, CDR2 FRNRAP. Trimming removed 5 bases from V and 0 bases from J, with 14 bases in between. The CDR3 runs 15 residues. CDR3 protein: CASGAIGESSYEQYF. The CDR3 coding sequence is TGTGCTAGTGGTGCCATCGGGGAAAGCTCCTACGAGCAGTACTTC.

The V and J genes are TRBV30 and TRBJ1-6; the match to TRBD1 covers 8 bases. Per germline, CDR1 GTSNPN and CDR2 SVGIG (reference sequence). V trimming: 2 bases; J trimming: 8 bases; junction bases outside the gene matches: 5. CDR3 length equals 14 residues. CDR3 nucleotide sequence: TGTGCCTGGAGTCAGGACAGGGTTGATTCACCCCTCCACTTT. Amino acid sequence: CAWSQDRVDSPLHF.

The V call is TRBV11-3, the J call TRBJ2-1, with 9 bases fitting TRBD2. Germline loops: CDR1 SGHNT, CDR2 YENEEA. The CDR3 runs 17 residues. V was clipped by 5 bases and J by 7 bases; unmatched bases: 15. The CDR3 coding sequence is TGTGCCAGCAGCCCTAGAGCCCTAGCGGGACCGTCTAATGAGCAGTTCTTC. This gives the protein CASSPRALAGPSNEQFF.

This chain joins TRBV19 and TRBJ2-3; TRBD2 agrees at 8 bases. V lost 7 bases and J lost 3; bases outside the gene matches: 6. Germline V CDR1 and CDR2: LNHDA, SQIVND (reference sequence). CDR3 length: 14 residues. CDR3 protein: CASKREGRTDTQYF. Here the CDR3 DNA reads TGTGCCAGTAAACGGGAGGGCCGTACAGATACGCAGTATTTT.

The V and J genes are TRBV28 and TRBJ2-7, with D perhaps TRBD1 (6 bases). Trimming removed 2 bases from V and 0 bases from J, with 8 bases in between. In germline, CDR1 is MDHEN, CDR2 SYDVKM. The CDR3 spans 14 residues. The CDR3 loop is CASSLTGSSYEQYF. The DNA for the CDR3 is TGTGCCAGCAGTTTAACAGGGAGCTCCTACGAGCAGTACTTC.

The chain couples TRBV6-6 to TRBJ1-6; 10 bases are a match to TRBD1. V shed 5 bases and J 14 bases; nucleotides not matched to a gene: 6. The length of the CDR3 is 13 residues. Per germline, CDR1 MNHNY and CDR2 SVGAGI (reference sequence). This CDR3 reads CASSTRDRGTLHF. CDR3 nucleotide sequence: TGTGCCAGCAGTACCAGGGACAGGGGAACCCTCCACTTT.

The chain carries TRBV29-1 and TRBJ1-2; weak D call: TRBD1 (5 bases). Germline values: CDR1 SQVTM, CDR2 ANQGSEA. V dropped 4 bases and J dropped 3 bases, with 9 bases sitting between them. This CDR3 has 12 amino acids. Written as DNA, the CDR3 is TGCAGCGTTGCGGGGGGGGACTATGGCTACACCTTC. Translated, it gives CSVAGGDYGYTF.

The chain employs TRBV6-2 or TRBV6-3 and TRBJ2-3, with D perhaps matching TRBD2 (5 bases). V lost 3 bases, J lost 3 bases, and 13 bases lay in between. This CDR3 comprises 15 residues. Germline loops: CDR1 MNHEY, CDR2 SVGEGT. CDR3 nucleotides: TGTGCCAGCAGTTATACACTAGTCGGGACAGATACGCAGTATTTT. Encoded protein: CASSYTLVGTDTQYF.

The V gene is TRBV3-1 (or the pseudogene TRBV3-2), the J gene TRBJ2-7; D possibly corresponds to TRBD2 (6 bases). The CDR3 sequence is 13 residues long. Deletions cut 1 base from V and 5 bases from J, with 9 bases between. The germline V gene encodes CDR1 LGHDT and CDR2 YNNKEL (reference sequence). The CDR3 spells CASSQAGEDEQYF. The CDR3 DNA follows: TGTGCCAGCAGCCAAGCGGGAGAGGACGAGCAGTACTTC.

This rearrangement joins TRBV7-3 to TRBJ2-1, with 7 nucleotides matching TRBD1. Germline assignment: CDR1 SGHTA and CDR2 FQGTGA. The CDR3 is 15 residues long. V lost 5 bases to trimming and J lost 9 bases; unmatched junction nucleotides: 13. The CDR3, as DNA: TGTGCCAGCAGCCCCCGGGACAGCCCCCACGGTGAGCAGTTCTTC. Encoded protein: CASSPRDSPHGEQFF.

The chain combines TRBV28 with TRBJ1-2, with 7 positions matching TRBD1. The CDR3 sequence is 16 residues long. Germline loops: CDR1 MDHEN, CDR2 SYDVKM. J was trimmed by 6 bases and V by 5 bases; bases with no gene match: 15. The CDR3: CASSPLRGTGFDGYTF. CDR3 in DNA: TGTGCCAGCAGTCCCCTCAGGGGGACTGGGTTCGATGGCTACACCTTC.

This clone was seen more than once but under ten times. This chain links TRBV7-2 with TRBJ2-1; 9 positions match TRBD2. This CDR3 comprises 17 residues. The V gene's germline CDR1 is SGHTA and CDR2 FQGNSA. V gave up 3 bases and J gave up 0 bases; unmatched junction bases: 6. CDR3 in DNA: TGTGCCAGCAGCTTTAGCGGGAGCGGGGCCTCCTACAATGAGCAGTTCTTC. Translated, it gives CASSFSGSGASYNEQFF.

The chain recombines TRBV6-1 with TRBJ2-7; D call uncertain. CDR1 and CDR2 (germline): MNHNS, SASEGT. With 2 bases removed from V and 5 bases from J, the gap between germline ends came to 13 bases. The CDR3 sequence is 14 residues long. CDR3 amino acids: CASSELTFSDEQYF. CDR3 bases: TGTGCCAGCAGTGAATTGACTTTCTCAGACGAGCAGTACTTC.

This chain links TRBV7-2 with TRBJ2-1; 10 bases align to TRBD2. The V segment lost 2 bases and the J segment 8 bases; nucleotides outside the gene matches: 3. This CDR3 spans 14 amino acids. The germline V gene encodes CDR1 SGHTA and CDR2 FQGNSA. Written as DNA, the CDR3 is TGTGCCAGCAGCTTAATCCTAGCGGGAGATGAGCAGTTCTTC. This translates into CASSLILAGDEQFF.

The genes are TRBV5-4 and TRBJ1-4; TRBD1 aligns across 8 bases. This CDR3 is 13 amino acids long. Germline assignment: CDR1 SGHNT and CDR2 YYREEE (reference sequence). Unmatched junction bases numbered 4, after V lost 4 bases and J lost 8 bases. In nucleotides, the CDR3 is TGTGCCAGCAGCGGGGACAGGCAAGAAAAACTGTTTTTT. Translated, it gives CASSGDRQEKLFF.

The V and J genes are TRBV29-1 and TRBJ1-1; the D is unclear. V was cut by 6 bases and J by 11 bases, with 22 bases left in between. The germline CDR1 and CDR2 sequences are SQVTM and ANQGSEA. There are 13 residues in the CDR3. The CDR3 nucleotides are TGCAGCGTCAGAGGTGGTTTCGGGGAACGGGCTTTCTTT. Translated: CSVRGGFGERAFF. Together with reference TRBV29-1 and TRBJ1-1, the CDR3 gives the full variable domain: SAVISQKPSRDICQRGTSLTIQCQVDSQVTMMFWYRQQPGQSLTLIATANQGSEATYESGFVIDKFPISRPNLTFSTLTVSNMSPEDSSIYLCSVRGGFGERAFFGQGTRLTVV.

The chain couples TRBV6-6 to TRBJ2-3, with 10 positions matching TRBD1. The CDR3 totals 15 residues. Germline CDR1 reads MNHNY; CDR2 reads SVGAGI (reference sequence). V dropped 10 bases and J dropped 4; count of bases not matched to a gene: 11. The CDR3 nucleotides read TGTGCCACCCTAAGGACAGGGGGTTCGCCAGATACGCAGTATTTT. Translating it yields CATLRTGGSPDTQYF.

This sequence joins TRBV19 and TRBJ1-1; tentative D call: TRBD1 (6 bases). Trimming took off 6 bases at V and 1 base at J, with 12 bases between the two ends. The CDR3 is 14 residues long. CDR1 is LNHDA and CDR2 is SQIVND in the germline V gene (reference sequence). The CDR3: CASSLRGGNTEAFF. The DNA for the CDR3 is TGTGCCAGTAGCCTAAGGGGGGGGAACACTGAAGCTTTCTTT. The whole variable domain, remainder taken from reference TRBV19 and TRBJ1-1, is DGGITQSPKYLFRKEGQNVTLSCEQNLNHDAMYWYRQDPGQGLRLIYYSQIVNDFQKGDIAEGYSVSREKKESFPLTVTSAQKNPTAFYLCASSLRGGNTEAFFGQGTRLTVV.

The chain couples TRBV7-8 to TRBJ2-1; tentative D call: TRBD2 (6 bases). The CDR3 contains 15 residues. CDR1 and CDR2 from the germline V gene are SGHVS and FQNEAQ. V was clipped by 5 bases and J by 3 bases, with 14 bases between them. CDR3 protein: CASSEGTPSYNEQFF. CDR3 in DNA: TGTGCCAGCAGCGAAGGGACTCCAAGCTACAATGAGCAGTTCTTC.

The CDR3 here is CASRGTGNGYTF. Written as DNA, the CDR3 is TGTGCCAGCAGAGGGACAGGGAATGGCTACACCTTC. The chain couples TRBV6-5 to TRBJ1-2; 9 nucleotides match TRBD1. CDR1 and CDR2 from the germline V gene are MNHEY and SVGAGI. The CDR3 totals 12 residues. J lost 6 bases, V lost 6 bases, and 2 bases had no gene match.

This rearrangement joins TRBV7-9 to TRBJ2-7, with 14 bases lining up with TRBD2. V lost 0 bases to trimming and J lost 3 bases; unmatched junction nucleotides: 7. The CDR3 extends over 18 amino acids. The germline CDR1 and CDR2 sequences are SEHNR and FQNEAQ (reference sequence). CDR3 loop: CASSLAIGTSGRLYEQYF. Here the CDR3 DNA reads TGTGCCAGCAGCTTAGCGATTGGGACTAGCGGGAGACTCTACGAGCAGTACTTC. The full variable domain, in which reference TRBV7-9 and TRBJ2-7 provide the parts outside the CDR3, is DTGVSQNPRHKITKRGQNVTFRCDPISEHNRLYWYRQTLGQGPEFLTYFQNEAQLEKSRLLSDRFSAERPKGSFSTLEIQRTEQGDSAMYLCASSLAIGTSGRLYEQYFGPGTRLTVT.

In regard to this clone: Other DNA sequences in this sample translate to the same CDR3. The V and J genes are TRBV19 and TRBJ2-3; the match to TRBD2 covers 8 bases. V shed 4 bases, J shed 2 bases, and the junction held 8 bases outside the gene matches. CDR3 size: 16 residues. Germline loops: CDR1 LNHDA, CDR2 SQIVND (reference sequence). CDR3 DNA: TGTGCCAGTAGTAACCCCAGCGGGAGAGCCACAGATACGCAGTATTTT. Translated: CASSNPSGRATDTQYF.

This chain joins TRBV19 and TRBJ2-7, with TRBD2 identical over 9 bases. V lost 3 bases to trimming and J lost 4 bases; unmatched junction nucleotides: 7. This CDR3 contains 15 residues. Per the germline V gene, CDR1 is LNHDA and CDR2 is SQIVND (reference sequence). CDR3 sequence reads: CASSMKLAGPYEQYF. DNA of the CDR3: TGTGCCAGTAGTATGAAGCTAGCGGGACCGTACGAGCAGTACTTC.

The rearrangement uses TRBV15 and TRBJ2-7, with TRBD2 identical over 8 bases. With 0 bases clipped from V and 3 bases from J, the junction kept 7 bases outside the gene matches. The CDR3 loop spans 16 amino acids. The V gene's germline CDR1 is LNHNV and CDR2 YYDKDF (reference sequence). The DNA for the CDR3 is TGTGCCACCAGCAGAGAAGGATCGGCGGGAGGCTACGAGCAGTACTTC. It is translated as CATSREGSAGGYEQYF. The complete variable domain, with remaining parts taken from reference TRBV15 and TRBJ2-7, reads DAMVIQNPRYQVTQFGKPVTLSCSQTLNHNVMYWYQQKSSQAPKLLFHYYDKDFNNEADTPDNFQSRRPNTSFCFLDIRSPGLGDTAMYLCATSREGSAGGYEQYFGPGTRLTVT.

The chain recombines TRBV27 with TRBJ2-4; maybe TRBD2 (5 bases). The CDR3 runs 12 residues. CDR1 is MNHEY, CDR2 SMNVEV, per germline (reference sequence). V was cut by 3 bases and J by 9 bases, with 9 bases left in between. This CDR3 is CASSFRDGIQYF. CDR3 bases: TGTGCCAGCAGTTTTCGGGATGGCATTCAGTACTTC.

The chain employs TRBV28 and TRBJ2-1; D is possibly TRBD2 (5 bases). There are 14 residues in the CDR3. Germline V gene sequence: CDR1 MDHEN, CDR2 SYDVKM. The V end was cut by 6 bases, the J end by 9 bases, with 18 bases between. CDR3 bases: TGTGCCAGCAGAAGCGGCGGACGATCTAGTGAGCAGTTCTTC. It yields the protein CASRSGGRSSEQFF.

The CDR3 DNA follows: TGTGCCAGCAGCCGCTTGACAAATTCACCCCTCCACTTT. Encoded protein: CASSRLTNSPLHF. The chain links TRBV7-9 to TRBJ1-6; D is undetermined. V was shortened by 5 bases and J by 7 bases, with 9 bases between the two germline ends. The CDR3 has 13 amino acids. Germline CDR1 SEHNR, CDR2 FQNEAQ (reference sequence).

The V gene is TRBV3-1 (or the pseudogene TRBV3-2), the J gene TRBJ2-1; TRBD2 matches at 7 bases. The germline V gene has CDR1 LGHDT and CDR2 YNNKEL (reference sequence). V lost 4 bases to trimming and J lost 0 bases; unmatched junction nucleotides: 6. The CDR3 spans 16 residues. The CDR3: CASSPLGGSSYNEQFF. The CDR3 DNA follows: TGTGCCAGCAGCCCCCTGGGCGGGAGCTCCTACAATGAGCAGTTCTTC.

V is TRBV19 and J is TRBJ1-3; no reliable D call. This CDR3 is 15 amino acids long. The ends were cut back, 4 bases at V and 3 bases at J, with 13 bases in the middle. Per germline, CDR1 LNHDA and CDR2 SQIVND (reference sequence). The CDR3 region is CASSTTANLGNTIYF. The DNA for the CDR3 is TGTGCCAGTAGTACGACTGCAAACCTTGGAAACACCATATATTTT.